The 27 T cell receptor beta chains given below trace back to one sample, sequenced in a study of Ad26.COV2.S vaccination and SARS-CoV-2 variants. Sample treatment: 15 to 20 received Ad26.COV2.S at low or high dose, single or two shots; 5 received placebo; per-sample allocation not given. Vaccine and placebo recipients were sampled on day 63 after the first injection. Some clones are missing from TCRdb's copy, which holds only in-frame ones; the method was immunoSEQ multiplex PCR. The sample comprises approximately 340,000 clones, 85% of which are singletons, and about 3.3% rests with the top ten. Source: peripheral blood, taken in a trial of Ad26.COV2.S vaccine versus placebo. The receptors were sampled from a person between 18 and 65 years old who received the Ad26.COV2.S COVID-19 vaccine or a placebo.

Written as DNA, the CDR3 is TGTGCCAGCAGTGAATTGGACAGGGGGCTTAACGAGCAGTACTTC. Encoded protein: CASSELDRGLNEQYF. V usage is TRBV6-1 and J usage is TRBJ2-7, with 11 bases fitting TRBD1. V trimming: 2 bases; J trimming: 5 bases; junction bases outside the gene matches: 5. Per the germline V gene, CDR1 is MNHNS and CDR2 is SASEGT. The CDR3 is 15 residues long.

The V gene is TRBV6-1, the J gene TRBJ2-5, with TRBD2 identical over 12 bases. CDR3 length equals 17 residues. The germline CDR1 and CDR2 sequences are MNHNS and SASEGT. Germline trimming cut 3 bases from V and 5 bases from J; bases unmatched to any gene: 10. Written as DNA, the CDR3 is TGTGCCAGCAGTGAGGTGCCTAGCGGGGGGGGATACGAGACCCAGTACTTC. This encodes CASSEVPSGGGYETQYF.

V and J are TRBV7-9 and TRBJ2-1, with 8 bases fitting TRBD2. Germline CDR1 is SEHNR and CDR2 is FQNEAQ (reference sequence). The trim removed 7 bases at V and 5 bases at J, leaving 10 bases unmatched. The CDR3 is made up of 15 amino acids. The CDR3 is CASTRSGSSHNEQFF. The CDR3 nucleotides read TGTGCCAGCACCCGAAGCGGGAGTTCCCACAATGAGCAGTTCTTC.

This clone was detected only once. The V and J genes are TRBV5-1 and TRBJ2-7; no firm D call. Germline V CDR1 and CDR2: SGHRS, YFSETQ. Deletions cut 6 bases from V and 1 base from J, with 17 bases between. There are 15 residues in the CDR3. CDR3 coding DNA: TGCGCCAGCACCACCCTCCCCGGCAGGTCCTACGAGCAGTACTTC. It encodes CASTTLPGRSYEQYF.

This clone turned up a few times. CDR3 residues: CASSQLLSEAFF. The CDR3 DNA is TGTGCCAGCAGCCAATTACTATCTGAAGCTTTCTTT. The chain carries TRBV7-6 and TRBJ1-1; D is uncertain. The germline CDR1 and CDR2 sequences are SGHVS and FNYEAQ. V lost 5 bases to trimming and J lost 6 bases, with 10 bases between them. This CDR3 has 12 residues. The full variable domain, its missing parts supplied by reference TRBV7-6 and TRBJ1-1, is GAGVSQSPRYKVTKRGQDVALRCDPISGHVSLYWYRQALGQGPEFLTYFNYEAQQDKSGLPNDRFSAERPEGSISTLTIQRTEQRDSAMYRCASSQLLSEAFFGQGTRLTVV.

The chain links TRBV11-3 to TRBJ2-7; 8 bases map to TRBD1. Germline lookup yields CDR1 SGHNT and CDR2 YENEEA. The V segment lost 8 bases and the J segment 4 bases; nucleotides outside the gene matches: 7. This CDR3 spans 13 amino acids. The CDR3 here is CASGTRTGYEQYF. CDR3 in DNA: TGTGCCAGCGGAACCAGGACAGGGTACGAGCAGTACTTC.

The chain links TRBV28 to TRBJ1-5, with D possibly TRBD1 on 6 matching bases. Germline assignment: CDR1 MDHEN and CDR2 SYDVKM. The CDR3 runs 14 residues. Deletions cut 6 bases from V and 7 bases from J, with 16 bases between. In nucleotides, the CDR3 is TGTGCCAGCAGGATGACAGGAGGCTACCAGCCCCAGCATTTT. The encoded protein is CASRMTGGYQPQHF.

The chain carries TRBV4-3 and TRBJ2-7; D perhaps matches TRBD1 (5 bases). The CDR3 contains 16 residues. Trimming cost V 0 bases and J 6 bases, with 18 bases left between them. Germline CDR1 LGHNA, CDR2 YSLEER. For the CDR3, the DNA is TGCGCCAGCAGCCAAGATGGGCAGGGTTTAGGTTCCGAGCAGTACTTC. It encodes CASSQDGQGLGSEQYF.

V gene TRBV30 combines with J gene TRBJ2-5; tentative D call: TRBD2 (6 bases). The CDR3 is made up of 13 amino acids. V lost 4 bases and J 5 bases, leaving 14 bases between the germline ends. CDR1 GTSNPN and CDR2 SVGIG come from the germline V gene (reference sequence). CDR3 in amino acids: CAWIGEVGETQYF. In DNA, the CDR3 is TGTGCCTGGATCGGGGAGGTCGGGGAGACCCAGTACTTC.

This sequence joins TRBV28 and TRBJ2-7; no definite D call. This CDR3 comprises 14 residues. Germline CDR1 reads MDHEN; CDR2 reads SYDVKM. The V gene lost 6 bases and the J gene lost 3 bases, with 15 bases spanning the gap. The CDR3 DNA sequence: TGTGCCAGCAGCAGATCTGAGTTAAACTACGAGCAGTACTTC. Protein sequence: CASSRSELNYEQYF.

The sample holds one count of this clone. The chain carries TRBV3-1 (or the pseudogene TRBV3-2) and TRBJ2-3; 8 bases line up with TRBD2. J lost 6 bases, V lost 0 bases, and 14 bases had no gene match. Per the germline V gene, CDR1 is LGHDT and CDR2 is YNNKEL (reference sequence). CDR3 length equals 18 residues. CDR3 residues: CASSQDWAGRAVRDTQYF. The CDR3 nucleotides are TGTGCCAGCAGCCAAGATTGGGCCGGGAGGGCGGTACGGGATACGCAGTATTTT.

The V call is TRBV7-2, the J call TRBJ1-5; D unresolved. The CDR3 covers 15 residues. Germline CDR1 and CDR2: SGHTA and FQGNSA. V shed 6 bases and J shed 0 bases, with 12 bases lying between them. The CDR3 bases are TGTGCCAGCAGGTCTCAGATAAATAGCAATCAGCCCCAGCATTTT. This sequence encodes CASRSQINSNQPQHF.

This chain links TRBV28 with TRBJ1-1, with D perhaps TRBD1 (6 bases). The germline CDR1 and CDR2 sequences are MDHEN and SYDVKM. V gave up 6 bases and J gave up 6 bases, with 23 bases separating them. The CDR3 has 16 amino acids. CDR3 bases: TGTGCCAGCAGGGAGTTCCGGGACACTTTATACTCTGAAGCTTTCTTT. Amino acids: CASREFRDTLYSEAFF. Combining the CDR3 with reference TRBV28 and TRBJ1-1 gives the whole variable domain DVKVTQSSRYLVKRTGEKVFLECVQDMDHENMFWYRQDPGLGLRLIYFSYDVKMKEKGDIPEGYSVSREKKERFSLILESASTNQTSMYLCASREFRDTLYSEAFFGQGTRLTVV.

The rearrangement uses TRBV7-2 and TRBJ1-6; D remains unclear. Germline CDR1 and CDR2: SGHTA and FQGNSA. The V and J ends lost 1 base and 7 bases respectively, with 11 bases between them. CDR3 length: 15 residues. The DNA of the CDR3 is TGTGCCAGCAGCTTAGATCACGGCCTAAATTCACCCCTCCACTTT. It translates to CASSLDHGLNSPLHF.

V usage is TRBV19 and J usage is TRBJ2-7; D may match TRBD1 or TRBD2 (5 bases each). The CDR3 consists of 14 residues. From germline, CDR1 is LNHDA and CDR2 SQIVND (reference sequence). V lost 3 bases, J lost 2 bases, and 11 bases lay in between. The CDR3 nucleotides read TGTGCCAGTAGTATGACGGGACCGACCTACGAGCAGTACTTC. Protein sequence: CASSMTGPTYEQYF.

This clone was seen once. The genes are TRBV15 and TRBJ2-7; 12 nucleotides align to TRBD2. V shed 1 base and J 3 bases; nucleotides not matched to a gene: 10. The CDR3 loop spans 18 amino acids. Germline loops: CDR1 LNHNV, CDR2 YYDKDF (reference sequence). The chain's CDR3 is CATSRGASGGARFYEQYF. CDR3 nucleotides: TGTGCCACCAGCAGAGGAGCTAGCGGGGGGGCGCGGTTCTACGAGCAGTACTTC. Filled out from reference TRBV15 and TRBJ2-7, the complete variable domain reads DAMVIQNPRYQVTQFGKPVTLSCSQTLNHNVMYWYQQKSSQAPKLLFHYYDKDFNNEADTPDNFQSRRPNTSFCFLDIRSPGLGDTAMYLCATSRGASGGARFYEQYFGPGTRLTVT.

In this sample, this clone turned up a few times. The chain carries TRBV5-6 and TRBJ1-1; TRBD1 is a possible D gene (6 bases). Germline lookup yields CDR1 SGHDT and CDR2 YYEEEE. This CDR3 has 14 residues. Trimming removed 1 base from V and 1 base from J, with 8 bases in between. CDR3 sequence reads: CASSLLGQNTEAFF. CDR3 DNA: TGTGCCAGCAGCTTGTTGGGACAGAACACTGAAGCTTTCTTT.

The chain carries TRBV30 and TRBJ1-1; 8 bases align to TRBD1. V lost 2 bases and J lost 9; bases outside the gene matches: 11. The V gene's germline CDR1 is GTSNPN and CDR2 SVGIG (reference sequence). This CDR3 has 14 amino acids. The CDR3 nucleotides are TGTGCCTGGAGTTCATTCAGGGGGCTGGGCAAAGCTTTCTTT. Amino acids: CAWSSFRGLGKAFF.

J is TRBJ1-2 and V is TRBV30; a weak D match, TRBD1 (6 bases). The CDR3 runs to 12 residues. The germline V and J ends were trimmed by 8 bases and 4 bases, with 14 bases remaining between them. Germline V gene lookup returns CDR1 GTSNPN and CDR2 SVGIG (reference sequence). In DNA form, the CDR3 reads TGTGCCGGAGAGAGAGGGGGCTATGGCTACACCTTC. Translation gives CAGERGGYGYTF.

The chain links TRBV5-6 to TRBJ1-4, with no clear D. CDR1 and CDR2 (germline): SGHDT, YYEEEE. CDR3 length: 14 amino acids. Trimming shortened V by 0 bases and J by 6 bases, and 9 bases separated the two germline ends. CDR3 amino acids: CASSLGRMDEKLFF. In DNA form, the CDR3 reads TGTGCCAGCAGCTTGGGGAGGATGGATGAAAAACTGTTTTTT.

CDR3 protein: CASSFGTAGELFF. In DNA, the CDR3 is TGTGCCAGCAGCTTCGGGACAGCCGGGGAGCTGTTTTTT. The chain links TRBV11-2 to TRBJ2-2; TRBD1 matches at 7 bases. The germline gives CDR1 SGHAT, CDR2 FQNNGV. The CDR3 consists of 13 residues. V shed 3 bases, J shed 6 bases, and the junction held 1 base outside the gene matches.

The rearrangement links TRBV10-3 to TRBJ2-7; TRBD1 agrees at 8 bases. This CDR3 contains 15 residues. The V gene's germline CDR1 is ENHRY and CDR2 SYGVKD. Trimming cost V 3 bases and J 5 bases; bases outside gene matches: 9. This chain's CDR3 is CAISDSSGGLHEQYF. For the CDR3, the DNA is TGTGCCATCAGTGACTCATCAGGGGGCCTCCACGAGCAGTACTTC.

The rearrangement uses TRBV3-1 (or the pseudogene TRBV3-2) and TRBJ2-1; 14 bases are a match to TRBD2. The trim removed 4 bases at V and 5 bases at J, leaving 19 bases unmatched. Per germline, CDR1 LGHDT and CDR2 YNNKEL (reference sequence). The CDR3 sequence is 21 residues long. The CDR3 reads CASSRPGTSGRSLLKNNEQFF. The CDR3 DNA reads as TGTGCCAGCAGCCGACCCGGGACTAGCGGGAGATCCCTACTTAAGAACAATGAGCAGTTCTTC.

This chain joins TRBV9 and TRBJ1-6; D call uncertain. CDR1 and CDR2 (germline): SGDLS, YYNGEE. This CDR3 has 13 amino acids. The V end lost 0 bases, the J end lost 9 bases, and 7 bases lay between the germline ends. The CDR3 bases are TGTGCCAGCAGCGTAGAAATGAGTTCACCCCTCCACTTT. Its translation is CASSVEMSSPLHF. The variable domain in full, completed from reference TRBV9 and TRBJ1-6, reads DSGVTQTPKHLITATGQRVTLRCSPRSGDLSVYWYQQSLDQGLQFLIQYYNGEERAKGNILERFSAQQFPDLHSELNLSSLELGDSALYFCASSVEMSSPLHFGNGTRLTVT.

The V call is TRBV6-1, the J call TRBJ2-4, with 7 bases matching TRBD1. Germline CDR1 reads MNHNS; CDR2 reads SASEGT. V dropped 2 bases and J dropped 15; count of bases not matched to a gene: 7. There are 12 residues in the CDR3. This CDR3 is CASSEPDRVRYF. In nucleotides, the CDR3 is TGTGCCAGCAGTGAACCAGACAGGGTTCGGTACTTC.

The V call is TRBV28, the J call TRBJ2-5; 12 nucleotides match TRBD2. Germline CDR1 is MDHEN and CDR2 is SYDVKM. After removal of 5 bases from V and 4 bases from J, the junction contained 5 bases not matched to a gene. CDR3 size: 15 residues. The CDR3 DNA follows: TGTGCCAGCAGTCTAGCGGGAGGGCCTGGAGAGACCCAGTACTTC. It specifies CASSLAGGPGETQYF.

The J gene is TRBJ1-4, the V gene TRBV5-5; D gene uncertain. Germline CDR1 reads SGHKS; CDR2 reads YYEKEE (reference sequence). This CDR3 contains 14 residues. Trimming pared 1 base from V and 5 bases from J, leaving 9 bases between. CDR3 sequence reads: CASSLSLSNEKLFF. As DNA, the CDR3 is TGTGCCAGCAGCTTGTCCTTGTCGAATGAAAAACTGTTTTTT.